One and the same sample provided the 32 T cell receptor beta chains below, sequenced in a study of tissue T cells after allogeneic stem cell transplantation. Sequencing was performed with immunoSEQ multiplex PCR; in TCRdb, only in-frame clones are kept and a portion is missing. The sample has approximately 45,000 clones, around 72% seen once. Sequencing used sorted cells pooled from one or two spleens. Every receptor here comes from a pool of C57BL/6 mice in good health.

With regard to this clone: Genes here carry mouse names. The sequenced fragment ends 1 residue before the CDR3 boundary, so the rest is inferred from the germline J gene. V gene TRBV31 combines with J gene TRBJ1-4; possibly TRBD1 for D (6 bases). This CDR3 has 15 residues. V was trimmed by 0 bases and J by 4 bases, leaving 12 bases between them. Germline V gene lookup returns CDR1 GKSSPN and CDR2 SITVG. The CDR3 here is CAWSLDRLGNERLFF. The CDR3 DNA, read in part, is TGTGCCTGGAGTCTAGACAGGCTTGGCAACGAAAGATTATTT.

Turning to this clone: Germline and genes here are mouse. The read ends 1 residue early relative to the CDR3; the germline J gene fills the gap. The V call is TRBV13-1, the J call TRBJ2-5; 8 bases fit TRBD2. There are 15 residues in the CDR3. The trim removed 0 bases at V and 4 bases at J, leaving 4 bases unmatched. The germline CDR1 and CDR2 sequences are NSHNY and SYGAGN. CDR3 region: CASSDARGGEDTQYF. Incomplete CDR3 DNA: TGTGCCAGCAGTGATGCAAGGGGGGGCGAAGACACCCAGTAC.

A single count supports this clone. These gene names are mouse names. The CDR3 end falls 1 residue outside the read, so it is completed with the germline J gene. The rearrangement joins TRBV14 to TRBJ2-5; no firm D call. Trimming took 5 bases from V and 0 from J, leaving 10 bases between them. In germline, CDR1 is SGHDT, CDR2 FRDEAV. There are 14 residues in the CDR3. CDR3 residues: CASSPHPNQDTQYF. The part of the CDR3 DNA that was read is TGTGCCAGCAGCCCTCATCCTAACCAAGACACCCAGTAC.

In this sample, this clone turned up a few times. These gene names are mouse names. The observed sequence ends 1 residue before the CDR3 terminus, with the missing tail filled in from the germline J gene. This chain joins TRBV26 and TRBJ2-7; D gene unclear. Per germline, CDR1 KGHPV and CDR2 FQNQEV (reference sequence). V gave up 3 bases and J gave up 7 bases, with 4 bases separating them. This CDR3 spans 10 amino acids. CDR3 DNA, as far as it was read: TGTGCCAGCAGTCTACGGGAACAGTAC. Protein product: CASSLREQY. Given in full, the CDR3 is CASSLREQYF.

Notes on this clone: Germline and genes here are mouse. The CDR3 extends 1 residue past the end of the read, so its final part is completed from the germline J gene. The V and J genes are TRBV12-2 and TRBJ1-6; D might be TRBD1 (6 bases). TRBJ1-6 is marked as an open reading frame, function uncertain. The CDR3 length is 17 residues. In germline, CDR1 is SGHLS, CDR2 HYDKME. Trimming shortened V by 0 bases and J by 0 bases, and 11 bases separated the two germline ends. CDR3 region: CASSLEGGNSYNSPLYF. The DNA read from the CDR3 is TGTGCCAGCTCTCTCGAGGGGGGGAATTCCTATAATTCGCCCCTCTAC.

Concerning this clone: Any gene name here is a mouse gene name. The CDR3 end is not reached by the read, which stops 1 residue before it; the germline J gene fills it in. This rearrangement joins TRBV31 to TRBJ1-2; D gene unclear. This CDR3 is 9 amino acids long. Germline V CDR1 and CDR2: GKSSPN, SITVG. CDR3 sequence: CGEDSDYTF. CDR3 DNA (partial): TGTGGGGAGGACTCCGACTACACC.

This clone came up once. Gene and germline names: mouse. CDR3 sequence reads: CASSPDWGGLSAETLYF. CDR3 DNA, as far as it was read: TGTGCCAGCAGCCCCGACTGGGGGGGTCTTAGTGCAGAAACGCTGTAT. The chain has TRBV2 and TRBJ2-3; 11 bases line up with TRBD2. The read terminates 1 residue before the CDR3 end, so the remaining end is supplied by the germline J gene. This CDR3 is built from 17 residues. Germline CDR1 is LGHNA and CDR2 is YSYQKL. The J segment lost 0 bases and the V segment lost 4 bases, leaving 6 bases of the junction unmatched.

To note about this clone: Gene names are mouse gene names. The missing CDR3 end, 1 residue past where the read stops, is filled in from the germline J gene. This chain uses TRBV14 with TRBJ2-4, with D hard to call. Germline V gene data show CDR1 as SGHDT and CDR2 as FRDEAV. V lost 2 bases and J lost 0, with 7 bases in between. The CDR3 runs to 14 residues. The CDR3 DNA, read in part, is TGTGCCAGCAGTTTTCGGGTTAGTCAAAACACCTTGTAC. It codes for CASSFRVSQNTLY. The entire CDR3 protein reads CASSFRVSQNTLYF. Drawing the rest from reference TRBV14 and TRBJ2-4, the complete variable domain is EAGVTQSPRYAVLQEGQAVSFWCDPISGHDTLYWYQQPRDQGPQLLVYFRDEAVIDNSQLPSDRFSAVRPKGTNSTLKIQSAKQGDTATYLCASSFRVSQNTLYFGAGTRLSVL.

In regard to this clone: Mouse names are used for the genes. The read halts 1 residue ahead of the CDR3 end, with the missing end drawn from the germline J gene. V gene TRBV1 combines with J gene TRBJ2-7, with TRBD1 matching over 9 bases. This CDR3 has 13 residues. The ends lost 3 bases at V and 6 bases at J; junction bases unmatched: 3. Germline CDR1 NSQYPW, CDR2 LRSPGD (reference sequence). The covered CDR3 bases are TGCACCTGCAGTGCCTTGACAGGGGGTGAACAGTAC. As protein: CTCSALTGGEQY. The full-length CDR3 reads as CTCSALTGGEQYF. Supplemented by reference TRBV1 and TRBJ2-7, the full variable domain reads VTLLEQNPRWRLVPRGQAVNLRCILKNSQYPWMSWYQQDLQKQLQWLFTLRSPGDKEVKSLPGADYLATRVTDTELRLQVANMSQGRTLYCTCSALTGGEQYFGPGTRLTVL.

This clone was seen a handful of times. Mouse gene names apply. The CDR3 end falls 1 residue outside the read, so it is completed with the germline J gene. V usage is TRBV3 and J usage is TRBJ1-4, with D hard to call. The V and J ends lost 1 base and 5 bases respectively, with 8 bases between them. The CDR3 spans 14 residues. Germline-derived CDR1 and CDR2 are SNHLY and FYNGKV (reference sequence). The CDR3 DNA, read in part, is TGTGCCAGCAGCTTAGTTACAGTAAACGAAAGATTATTT. This translates into CASSLVTVNERLF. The complete CDR3 protein is CASSLVTVNERLFF.

Worth noting for this clone: Gene names and germline refer to mouse. Sequencing ends 1 residue short of the CDR3 end; the germline J gene provides the rest. The J gene is TRBJ1-1, the V gene TRBV3, with TRBD1 matching 7 bases. CDR1 and CDR2 from the germline V gene are SNHLY and FYNGKV (reference sequence). Trimming cost V 11 bases and J 1 base; bases outside gene matches: 4. There are 12 residues in the CDR3. Incomplete CDR3 DNA: TGTGCCCAGGGGGGGGCGAACACAGAAGTCTTC. Its translation: CAQGGANTEVF. The full CDR3 sequence reads CAQGGANTEVFF.

A few counts support this clone. Gene names and germline refer to mouse. The CDR3 end is not reached by the read, which stops 1 residue before it; the germline J gene fills it in. The chain is built from TRBV12-1 and TRBJ1-2; 9 bases are a match to TRBD1. After removal of 2 bases from V and 4 bases from J, the junction contained 4 bases not matched to a gene. Per germline, CDR1 SGHSN and CDR2 HYEKVE. The CDR3 loop spans 14 amino acids. CDR3 bases read: TGTGCCAGCTCTCCGGGACAGGGCTCCTCCGACTACACC. Its protein product is CASSPGQGSSDYT. The entire CDR3 protein reads CASSPGQGSSDYTF.

A note on this clone: Genes and germline come from the mouse. The read is 1 residue too short to cover the CDR3 end, so that end is filled in from the germline J gene. V is TRBV13-2 and J is TRBJ2-7; 10 bases match TRBD2. Germline V gene lookup returns CDR1 NNHNN and CDR2 SYGAGS (reference sequence). V was pared by 4 bases and J by 0 bases, with 4 bases of the junction left unmatched. CDR3 length: 15 amino acids. CDR3: CASGRWGGSSYEQYF. The part of the CDR3 DNA that was read is TGTGCCAGCGGTCGCTGGGGGGGCAGCTCCTATGAACAGTAC.

This clone has only a few counts. Germline and genes here are mouse. The read is 1 residue too short to cover the CDR3 end, so that end is filled in from the germline J gene. In the same sample, other DNA sequences code for this CDR3. This rearrangement joins TRBV19 to TRBJ2-7, with D perhaps TRBD1 or TRBD2 (5 bases each). CDR1 and CDR2 (germline): FNHDT, SITEND (reference sequence). Trimming left V 2 bases short and J 5 bases short, with 8 bases between. There are 12 residues in the CDR3. The CDR3 DNA, read in part, is TGTGCCAGCAGTATCGGGGGAGATGAACAGTAC. It is translated as CASSIGGDEQY. In full, the CDR3 reads CASSIGGDEQYF.

Points on this clone: The gene names here belong to mouse. The read is 1 residue too short to cover the CDR3 end, so that end is filled in from the germline J gene. V is TRBV2 and J is TRBJ2-7, with TRBD1 matching over 9 bases. The junction had 2 bases not matched to a gene; V was cut back by 4 bases and J by 7 bases. The CDR3 runs 12 residues. CDR1 LGHNA and CDR2 YSYQKL come from the germline V gene. The CDR3 reads CASSPTGGEQYF. The DNA read from the CDR3 is TGTGCCAGCAGCCCCACAGGGGGCGAACAGTAC.

As for this clone: Gene names refer to mouse genes. The read finishes 1 residue shy of the CDR3 end, and the germline J gene is used to complete it. J is TRBJ2-2 and V is TRBV13-2, with 10 bases fitting TRBD2. Per germline, CDR1 NNHNN and CDR2 SYGAGS (reference sequence). J gave up 5 bases and V 5 bases, and 0 bases lay outside the gene matches. The CDR3 sequence is 13 residues long. CDR3 sequence reads: CASGTGGTGQLYF. CDR3 DNA (partial): TGTGCCAGCGGGACTGGGGGGACCGGGCAGCTCTAC.

This clone was observed a handful of times. Gene names refer to mouse genes. The CDR3 end falls 1 residue outside the read, so it is completed with the germline J gene. The gene calls are TRBV26 and TRBJ1-4; unclear D gene. The germline V and J ends were trimmed by 2 bases and 7 bases, with 2 bases remaining between them. Germline CDR1 and CDR2: KGHPV and FQNQEV (reference sequence). The CDR3 covers 11 residues. CDR3 sequence reads: CASSLGERLFF. CDR3 DNA, as far as it was read: TGTGCCAGCAGTCTGGGCGAAAGATTATTT. The full variable domain, completed using reference TRBV26 and TRBJ1-4, is NSKVIQTPRYLVKGQGQKAKMRCIPEKGHPVVFWYQQNKNNEFKFLINFQNQEVLQQIDMTEKRFSAECPSNSPCSLEIQSSEAGDSALYLCASSLGERLFFGHGTKLSVL.

Notes on this clone: Gene and germline names: mouse. The CDR3 extends 1 residue past the end of the read, so its final part is completed from the germline J gene. J is TRBJ2-7 and V is TRBV12-1; 12 nucleotides line up with TRBD2. J was trimmed by 6 bases and V by 4 bases; bases with no gene match: 0. Germline assignment: CDR1 SGHSN and CDR2 HYEKVE. This CDR3 is 12 amino acids long. CDR3 sequence reads: CASSTGGAEQYF. The covered CDR3 bases are TGTGCCAGCTCGACTGGGGGGGCTGAACAGTAC.

Turning to this clone: Gene names follow the mouse nomenclature. The sequence runs out 1 residue before the end of the CDR3; the remainder is reconstructed from the germline J gene. The V gene is TRBV13-2, the J gene TRBJ1-5; D is ambiguous. V lost 0 bases, J lost 0 bases, and 13 bases lay in between. Germline V gene sequence: CDR1 NNHNN, CDR2 SYGAGS (reference sequence). This CDR3 region has 17 residues. CDR3 sequence: CASGDAPQTYNNQAPLF. The sequenced part of the CDR3 DNA is TGTGCCAGCGGTGATGCACCTCAGACCTATAACAACCAGGCTCCGCTT.

Details on this clone: Gene names and germline refer to mouse. The read terminates 1 residue before the CDR3 end, so the remaining end is supplied by the germline J gene. The gene calls are TRBV12-2 and TRBJ2-5; 7 positions match TRBD2. V dropped 4 bases and J dropped 0; count of bases not matched to a gene: 3. The CDR3 is made up of 14 amino acids. Germline-derived CDR1 and CDR2 are SGHLS and HYDKME. The DNA read from the CDR3 is TGTGCCAGCTCAGGGACTGATAACCAAGACACCCAGTAC. It codes for CASSGTDNQDTQY. The entire CDR3 reads CASSGTDNQDTQYF.

Comments on this clone: The genes are named according to mouse. The read is 1 residue too short to cover the CDR3 end, so that end is filled in from the germline J gene. The rearrangement joins TRBV31 to TRBJ2-5; possible D gene TRBD1, 6 bases. CDR1 and CDR2 from the germline V gene are GKSSPN and SITVG. The CDR3 is 13 amino acids. Trimming removed 3 bases from V and 4 bases from J, with 11 bases in between. The CDR3 bases that were read are TGTGCCTGGAGCCCGGGACAAAAAGACACCCAGTAC. The encoded protein is CAWSPGQKDTQY. The whole CDR3 region reads CAWSPGQKDTQYF.

As regards this clone: Gene names are mouse gene names. Read sequence stops 1 residue before the CDR3 end, and the germline J gene provides the missing end. The chain couples TRBV2 to TRBJ2-5, with D maybe TRBD2 (6 bases). V was pared by 0 bases and J by 2 bases, with 12 bases between. The germline CDR1 and CDR2 sequences are LGHNA and YSYQKL. The CDR3 sequence is 16 residues long. CDR3 in amino acids: CASSQDGLGFQDTQYF. The CDR3 DNA, read in part, is TGTGCCAGCAGCCAAGATGGGCTGGGGTTCCAAGACACCCAGTAC.

Concerning this clone itself: Genes and germline are mouse. The covered CDR3 bases are TGTGCCAGCAGCTTAATCATAAACACAGAAGTCTTC. It yields the protein CASSLIINTEVF. The entire CDR3 reads CASSLIINTEVFF. The chain employs TRBV4 and TRBJ1-1; D remains ambiguous. Read data end 1 residue before the CDR3 end; the end is taken from the germline J gene. Germline CDR1 and CDR2: LGHDT and YNNKQL (reference sequence). The CDR3 is made up of 13 amino acids. With 4 bases removed from V and 1 base from J, the gap between germline ends came to 7 bases.

For this clone: The gene names given are mouse names. The read ends 1 residue shy of where the CDR3 ends; the end is completed using the germline J gene. This chain uses TRBV13-1 with TRBJ1-3; no reliable D call. V was trimmed by 3 bases and J by 2 bases, leaving 6 bases between them. The CDR3 runs 13 residues. The germline CDR1 and CDR2 sequences are NSHNY and SYGAGN. The CDR3 here is CASSGHTGNTLYF. The CDR3 DNA, read in part, is TGTGCCAGCAGTGGACATACTGGAAATACGCTCTAT.

This clone appeared a few times. Each gene name is a mouse one. The read falls 1 residue short of the CDR3 end, and the missing part is taken from the germline J gene. This chain links TRBV14 with TRBJ2-7; TRBD1 might be the D (6 bases). V shed 5 bases and J shed 4 bases, with 7 bases lying between them. Per germline, CDR1 SGHDT and CDR2 FRDEAV. This CDR3 has 11 amino acids. The covered CDR3 bases are TGTGCCAGCAGCGACAGGTATGAACAGTAC. Its translation is CASSDRYEQY. The CDR3 as a whole reads CASSDRYEQYF. The complete variable domain, with remaining parts taken from reference TRBV14 and TRBJ2-7, reads EAGVTQSPRYAVLQEGQAVSFWCDPISGHDTLYWYQQPRDQGPQLLVYFRDEAVIDNSQLPSDRFSAVRPKGTNSTLKIQSAKQGDTATYLCASSDRYEQYFGPGTRLTVL.

A remark on this clone: Mouse names are used for the genes. The read terminates 1 residue ahead of where the CDR3 ends, so the germline J gene completes it. The chain joins TRBV20 to TRBJ1-1, with D possibly being TRBD1 (6 bases). Germline V gene lookup returns CDR1 GFQATS and CDR2 STVNSAI. V lost 2 bases, J lost 0 bases, and 10 bases lay in between. CDR3 size: 14 residues. The CDR3 sequence: CGARPGTSNTEVFF. The part of the CDR3 DNA that was read is TGTGGTGCTAGGCCCGGGACATCAAACACAGAAGTCTTC.

Of note for this clone: Gene labels here are mouse ones. The CDR3 end is not reached by the read, which stops 1 residue before it; the germline J gene fills it in. V and J are TRBV19 and TRBJ2-3; D is unclear. V lost 4 bases, J lost 6 bases, and 3 bases lay in between. The length of the CDR3 is 10 residues. CDR1 FNHDT and CDR2 SITEND come from the germline V gene (reference sequence). The part of the CDR3 DNA that was read is TGTGCCAGCAGTTTGGAAACGCTGTAT. Translated, it gives CASSLETLY. From start to end, the CDR3 is CASSLETLYF.

In regard to this clone: Gene and germline names: mouse. The read halts 1 residue ahead of the CDR3 end, with the missing end drawn from the germline J gene. Other DNA sequences within the sample encode an identical CDR3. The V and J genes are TRBV31 and TRBJ2-7; 10 bases line up with TRBD2. The CDR3 is 13 residues long. Trimming at V came to 1 base and at J to 3 bases, leaving 0 bases not matched to a gene. Germline-derived CDR1 and CDR2 are GKSSPN and SITVG. Incomplete CDR3 DNA: TGTGCCTGGAGTCGGGACTGGGGCTATGAACAGTAC. Translating it yields CAWSRDWGYEQY. The CDR3 in full is CAWSRDWGYEQYF.

Details on this clone: The genes are named according to mouse. The CDR3 goes on 1 residue after the read ends, and that part is filled in from the germline J gene. The chain employs TRBV13-3 and TRBJ2-7; a weak D match, TRBD1 (6 bases). The CDR3 loop spans 13 amino acids. CDR1 and CDR2 from the germline V gene are NNHDY and SYVADS. Between the trimmed V and J ends, which lost 2 bases and 0 bases, there was a span of 6 bases. The CDR3 sequence: CASSEDSSYEQYF. The sequenced part of the CDR3 DNA is TGTGCCAGCAGTGAGGACAGCTCCTATGAACAGTAC.

In the case of this clone: Gene and germline names: mouse. The sequence runs out 1 residue before the end of the CDR3; the remainder is reconstructed from the germline J gene. The genes are TRBV13-3 and TRBJ2-7; D is perhaps TRBD2 (6 bases). The CDR3 spans 12 residues. Germline CDR1 is NNHDY and CDR2 is SYVADS. Trimming stripped 5 bases from V and 6 bases from J, with 12 bases between. The sequenced CDR3 bases are TGTGCCAGCAGCCCCGACTGGTTTGAACAGTAC. It translates to CASSPDWFEQY. The complete CDR3 protein is CASSPDWFEQYF.

With respect to this clone: The germline and genes are mouse ones. The read falls 1 residue short of the CDR3 end, and the missing part is taken from the germline J gene. V is TRBV12-2 and J is TRBJ1-2; 7 bases are a match to TRBD1. The J segment lost 4 bases and the V segment lost 0 bases, leaving 4 bases of the junction unmatched. The CDR3 is 14 residues long. Germline V gene lookup returns CDR1 SGHLS and CDR2 HYDKME. The CDR3 DNA, read in part, is TGTGCCAGCTCTCTCGATCCAGGGGGCTCCGACTACACC. This encodes CASSLDPGGSDYT. The complete CDR3 protein is CASSLDPGGSDYTF.

Notes on this clone: Mouse gene names apply. The observed sequence ends 1 residue before the CDR3 terminus, with the missing tail filled in from the germline J gene. The chain is built from TRBV1 and TRBJ2-2, with 7 bases aligning to TRBD1. Germline V gene lookup returns CDR1 NSQYPW and CDR2 LRSPGD (reference sequence). The CDR3 extends over 14 amino acids. J was trimmed by 3 bases and V by 2 bases; bases with no gene match: 0. The CDR3 bases that were read are TGCACCTGCAGTGCACAGGGGGACACCGGGCAGCTCTAC. Amino acid sequence: CTCSAQGDTGQLY. From start to end, the CDR3 is CTCSAQGDTGQLYF.